Presented here are 13 T cell receptor beta chains from one specimen sequenced in a study of early T cells in non-severe SARS-CoV-2 infection. TCRdb reanalysed the 5' RACE reads using MiXCR and keeps one entry per CDR3 protein. The sample has about 76,000 distinct CDR3 sequences, over 9% seen once. Source material: whole blood. Receptors originate from an adult who was a healthcare worker with PCR-confirmed SARS-CoV-2 infection or an uninfected control (not recorded which).

This clonotype has only a few counts. This chain connects TRBV7-9 to TRBJ2-7; either TRBD1 or TRBD2 may supply D (5 bases each). V gave up 6 bases and J gave up 2 bases, with 20 bases separating them. There are 16 residues in the CDR3. Germline-derived CDR1 and CDR2 are SEHNR and FQNEAQ (reference sequence). The CDR3 region is CASSSQRDETPYEQYF. DNA for the CDR3: TGTGCCAGCAGTTCTCAGAGGGACGAAACCCCCTACGAGCAGTACTTC. The whole variable domain, remainder taken from reference TRBV7-9 and TRBJ2-7, is DTGVSQNPRHKITKRGQNVTFRCDPISEHNRLYWYRQTLGQGPEFLTYFQNEAQLEKSRLLSDRFSAERPKGSFSTLEIQRTEQGDSAMYLCASSSQRDETPYEQYFGPGTRLTVT.

This clonotype was recorded a few times. The rearrangement uses TRBV6-1 and TRBJ1-1; 9 bases align to TRBD1. Trimming cost V 0 bases and J 4 bases; bases outside gene matches: 6. This CDR3 spans 16 amino acids. CDR1 is MNHNS and CDR2 is SASEGT in the germline V gene. As DNA, the CDR3 is TGTGCCAGCAGTGAAGCGGGGGGACAGGGAGGCACTGAAGCTTTCTTT. This sequence encodes CASSEAGGQGGTEAFF.

Comment on this clonotype: Being one base from a much bigger clone, this may be a read error. V and J are TRBV10-1 and TRBJ2-7; D might be TRBD1 or TRBD2, each matching 6 bases. Per germline, CDR1 WNHNN and CDR2 SYGVQD (reference sequence). The ends were cut back, 4 bases at V and 9 bases at J, with 13 bases in the middle. The CDR3 has 12 amino acids. The CDR3 bases are TGCGCCAGCAGTGGGGGGGCCAGCGGGCAGTACTTC. The encoded protein is CASSGGASGQYF.

This clonotype was counted many times. The genes are TRBV30 and TRBJ2-7, with D possibly being TRBD1 or TRBD2 (5 bases each). This CDR3 contains 13 residues. The germline V and J ends were trimmed by 5 bases and 3 bases, with 14 bases remaining between them. Germline loops: CDR1 GTSNPN, CDR2 SVGIG (reference sequence). CDR3 in amino acids: CAWAPGRRYEQYF. CDR3 sequence (DNA): TGTGCCTGGGCTCCGGGACGGCGCTACGAGCAGTACTTC.

Many counts were recorded for this clonotype. The chain is built from TRBV2 and TRBJ1-5; D is uncertain. This CDR3 is built from 14 residues. V was trimmed by 6 bases and J by 0 bases, leaving 9 bases between them. Germline V gene lookup returns CDR1 SNHLY and CDR2 FYNNEI. CDR3 sequence (DNA): TGTGCCAGCAGGGAGAGTTATAGCAATCAGCCCCAGCATTTT. Its protein is CASRESYSNQPQHF. The full variable domain, its missing parts supplied by reference TRBV2 and TRBJ1-5, is EPEVTQTPSHQVTQMGQEVILRCVPISNHLYFYWYRQILGQKVEFLVSFYNNEISEKSEIFDDQFSVERPDGSNFTLKIRSTKLEDSAMYFCASRESYSNQPQHFGDGTRLSIL.

This clonotype occurred many times. J is TRBJ2-7 and V is TRBV18, with 9 bases matching TRBD1. The CDR3 runs to 14 residues. Germline-derived CDR1 and CDR2 are KGHSH and LQKENI. The ends lost 1 base at V and 5 bases at J; junction bases unmatched: 3. As DNA, the CDR3 is TGTGCCAGCTCACCACGGGACAGGGTCAACGAGCAGTACTTC. As protein: CASSPRDRVNEQYF. Complete variable domain (other parts from reference TRBV18 and TRBJ2-7): NAGVMQNPRHLVRRRGQEARLRCSPMKGHSHVYWYRQLPEEGLKFMVYLQKENIIDESGMPKERFSAEFPKEGPSILRIQQVVRGDSAAYFCASSPRDRVNEQYFGPGTRLTVT.

The table lists this clonotype with many counts. This chain links TRBV7-9 with TRBJ2-4; possibly TRBD2 for D (6 bases). Trimming pared 6 bases from V and 6 bases from J, leaving 21 bases between. Germline CDR1 SEHNR, CDR2 FQNEAQ (reference sequence). This CDR3 has 16 amino acids. The CDR3 here is CASSPLETSRGNIQYF. CDR3 nucleotides: TGTGCCAGCAGTCCTTTAGAGACTAGTAGGGGAAACATTCAGTACTTC. The full variable domain, with the rest looked up from reference TRBV7-9 and TRBJ2-4, is DTGVSQNPRHKITKRGQNVTFRCDPISEHNRLYWYRQTLGQGPEFLTYFQNEAQLEKSRLLSDRFSAERPKGSFSTLEIQRTEQGDSAMYLCASSPLETSRGNIQYFGAGTRLSVL.

This clonotype has just a few counts. This chain links TRBV14 with TRBJ1-2; tentative D call: TRBD1 (6 bases). CDR3 length: 16 residues. Germline CDR1 and CDR2: SGHDN and FVKESK. Trimming shortened V by 3 bases and J by 4 bases, and 18 bases separated the two germline ends. The CDR3 region is CASSQIGQRESYGYTF. DNA of the CDR3: TGTGCCAGCAGCCAGATCGGACAGCGGGAGTCCTATGGCTACACCTTC. Full variable domain (missing parts from reference TRBV14 and TRBJ1-2): EAGVTQFPSHSVIEKGQTVTLRCDPISGHDNLYWYRRVMGKEIKFLLHFVKESKQDESGMPNNRFLAERTGGTYSTLKVQPAELEDSGVYFCASSQIGQRESYGYTFGSGTRLTVV.

This clonotype was detected ten times or more. The V call is TRBV20-1, the J call TRBJ2-3; no reliable D call. The CDR3 runs to 13 residues. V was cut by 5 bases and J by 2 bases, with 11 bases left in between. Germline CDR1 is DFQATT and CDR2 is SNEGSKA (reference sequence). The CDR3 sequence is CSAPPENTDTQYF. CDR3 DNA: TGCAGTGCTCCGCCTGAAAACACAGATACGCAGTATTTT.

Many counts were recorded for this clonotype. The chain employs TRBV11-3 and TRBJ2-1, with D possibly TRBD2 on 6 matching bases. CDR3 size: 15 residues. Germline V lookup: CDR1 SGHNT, CDR2 YENEEA. V lost 5 bases and J 2 bases, leaving 13 bases between the germline ends. CDR3: CASSPRDSAYNEQFF. The CDR3 region has the DNA TGTGCCAGCAGCCCCCGGGACTCCGCCTACAATGAGCAGTTCTTC.

This clonotype has ten or more counts. The chain joins TRBV6-2 or TRBV6-3 to TRBJ1-6, with 7 bases that match TRBD1. The CDR3 spans 15 residues. V lost 5 bases to trimming and J lost 6 bases; unmatched junction nucleotides: 7. Germline V gene sequence: CDR1 MNHEY, CDR2 SVGEGT. The CDR3 protein is CASSDQTGFNSPLHF. DNA of the CDR3: TGTGCCAGCAGTGACCAGACAGGGTTTAATTCACCCCTCCACTTT.

The chain has TRBV9 and TRBJ2-5; D possibly corresponds to TRBD1 (5 bases). The V gene lost 1 base and the J gene lost 5 bases, with 15 bases spanning the gap. The CDR3 length is 15 residues. Germline CDR1 SGDLS, CDR2 YYNGEE. The CDR3 region has the DNA TGTGCCAGCAGCGTACAGGGCCGGAAAGGGGAGACCCAGTACTTC. This sequence encodes CASSVQGRKGETQYF.

The chain recombines TRBV7-9 with TRBJ1-4, with TRBD1 matching 9 bases. The CDR3 contains 21 residues. J was trimmed by 0 bases and V by 1 base; bases with no gene match: 15. Germline CDR1 and CDR2: SEHNR and FQNEAQ (reference sequence). This CDR3 reads CASSLGDYRDRDGATNEKLFF. The CDR3 region has the DNA TGTGCCAGCAGCTTAGGGGATTACCGGGACAGGGATGGGGCAACTAATGAAAAACTGTTTTTT. Looking up the rest from reference TRBV7-9 and TRBJ1-4 gives the full variable domain: DTGVSQNPRHKITKRGQNVTFRCDPISEHNRLYWYRQTLGQGPEFLTYFQNEAQLEKSRLLSDRFSAERPKGSFSTLEIQRTEQGDSAMYLCASSLGDYRDRDGATNEKLFFGSGTQLSVL.